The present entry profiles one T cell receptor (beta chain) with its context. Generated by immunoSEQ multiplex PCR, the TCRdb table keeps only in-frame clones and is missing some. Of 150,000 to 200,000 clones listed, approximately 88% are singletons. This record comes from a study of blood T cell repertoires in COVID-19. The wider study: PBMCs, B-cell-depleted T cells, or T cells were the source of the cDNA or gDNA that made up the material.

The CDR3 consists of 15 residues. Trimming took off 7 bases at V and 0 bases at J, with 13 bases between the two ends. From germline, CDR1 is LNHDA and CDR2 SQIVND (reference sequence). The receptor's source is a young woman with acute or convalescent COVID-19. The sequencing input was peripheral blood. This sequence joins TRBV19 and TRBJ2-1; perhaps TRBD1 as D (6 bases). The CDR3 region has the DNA TGTGCCAGTACCAGGGGACAAAGCTCCTACAATGAGCAGTTCTTC. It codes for CASTRGQSSYNEQFF.